Included here is one T cell receptor (beta chain) sequence, with context. The entry originates in a study of T cells in narcolepsy. TCRdb's copy holds only in-frame clones and misses some; the assay was immunoSEQ multiplex PCR. This sample has about 35,000 clones; 80% occur once, and the top ten carry about 1%. The germline V gene encodes CDR1 MDHEN and CDR2 SYDVKM. This CDR3 region has 16 residues. Trimming cost V 5 bases and J 0 bases, with 14 bases left between them. V gene TRBV28 combines with J gene TRBJ2-1, with D perhaps TRBD2 (5 bases). The sequence was collected from a human donor in good health. The material sequenced was memory (CD45RA-) CD4+ T cells from blood. CDR3 in DNA: TGTGCCAGCAGTCTACGTCAAGGGAGCTCCTACAATGAGCAGTTCTTC. It codes for CASSLRQGSSYNEQFF.